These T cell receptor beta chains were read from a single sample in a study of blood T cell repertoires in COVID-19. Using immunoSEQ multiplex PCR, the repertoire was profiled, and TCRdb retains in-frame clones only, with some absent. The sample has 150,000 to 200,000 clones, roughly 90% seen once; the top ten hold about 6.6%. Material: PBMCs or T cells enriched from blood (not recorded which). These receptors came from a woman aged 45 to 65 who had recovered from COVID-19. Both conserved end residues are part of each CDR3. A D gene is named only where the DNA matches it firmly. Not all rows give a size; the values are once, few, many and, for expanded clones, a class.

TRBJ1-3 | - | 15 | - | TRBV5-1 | CASSLDINSGNTIYF | TGCGCCAGCAGCTTAGACATCAACTCTGGAAACACCATATATTTT
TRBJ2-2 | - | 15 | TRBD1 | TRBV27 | CASRRRTGNTGELFF | TGTGCCAGCAGGCGGCGGACAGGGAACACCGGGGAGCTGTTTTTT
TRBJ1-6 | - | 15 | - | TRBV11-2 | CASSSLPGKDSPLHF | TGTGCCAGCAGCTCCCTCCCAGGGAAGGATTCACCCCTCCACTTT
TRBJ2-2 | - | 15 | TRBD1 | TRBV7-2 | CASSRDRINTGELFF | TGTGCCAGCAGCAGGGACAGAATTAACACCGGGGAGCTGTTTTTT
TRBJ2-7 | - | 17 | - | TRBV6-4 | CASSDSRQRRKIYEQYF | TGTGCCAGCAGTGACTCGAGGCAGCGTCGAAAAATCTACGAGCAGTACTTC
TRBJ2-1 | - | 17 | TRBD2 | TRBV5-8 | CASSLVLAGPNYNEQFF | TGTGCCAGCAGCTTGGTACTAGCGGGCCCAAACTACAATGAGCAGTTCTTC
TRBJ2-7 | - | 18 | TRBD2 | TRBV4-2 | CASSQDFRNVGGSYEQYF | TGTGCCAGCAGCCAAGATTTCCGAAACGTGGGGGGGTCCTACGAGCAGTACTTC
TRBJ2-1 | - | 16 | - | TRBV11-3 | CASSLVGLSQGSEQFF | TGTGCCAGCAGCTTAGTGGGGCTTTCCCAGGGGAGTGAGCAGTTCTTC
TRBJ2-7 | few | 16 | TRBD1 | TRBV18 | CASSPSGTGGSYEQYF | TGTGCCAGCTCACCTTCCGGGACAGGGGGTTCCTACGAGCAGTACTTC
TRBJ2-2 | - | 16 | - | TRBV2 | CASRKSGRLNTGELFF | TGTGCCAGCAGAAAGAGCGGCAGGCTGAACACCGGGGAGCTGTTTTTT
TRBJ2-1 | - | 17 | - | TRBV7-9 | CASSRPLSGSSYNEQFF | TGTGCCAGCAGCCGACCTCTTAGCGGCAGCTCCTACAATGAGCAGTTCTTC
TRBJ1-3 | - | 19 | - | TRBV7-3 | CASSLRTQNRPPSGNTIYF | TGTGCCAGCAGCTTACGAACCCAAAACAGGCCACCCTCTGGAAACACCATATATTTT
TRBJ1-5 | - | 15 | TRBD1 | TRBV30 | CAWSVWQGANQPQHF | TGTGCCTGGAGTGTATGGCAGGGGGCGAATCAGCCCCAGCATTTT
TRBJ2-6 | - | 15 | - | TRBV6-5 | CASRQQGVGANVLTF | TGTGCCAGCAGGCAACAGGGTGTCGGGGCCAACGTCCTGACTTTC
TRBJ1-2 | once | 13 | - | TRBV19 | CASSIVGADGYTF | TGTGCCAGTAGTATCGTAGGGGCTGATGGCTACACCTTC
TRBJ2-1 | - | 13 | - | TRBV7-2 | CASSLARYNEQFF | TGTGCCAGCAGCTTAGCGCGTTACAATGAGCAGTTCTTC
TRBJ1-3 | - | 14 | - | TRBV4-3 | CASSPRTLGNTIYF | TGCGCCAGCAGCCCTCGGACACTTGGAAACACCATATATTTT
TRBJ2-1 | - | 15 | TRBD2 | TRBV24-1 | CATSDPTSGGNEQFF | TGTGCCACCAGTGACCCTACTAGCGGGGGCAATGAGCAGTTCTTC
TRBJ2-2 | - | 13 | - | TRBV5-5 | CASRTRNTGELFF | TGTGCCAGCAGGACACGGAACACCGGGGAGCTGTTTTTT
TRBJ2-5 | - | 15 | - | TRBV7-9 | CASSTRGSGEETQYF | TGTGCCAGCAGCACCCGGGGTAGCGGTGAAGAGACCCAGTACTTC
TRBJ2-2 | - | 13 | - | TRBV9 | CASSAARGGELFF | TGTGCCAGCAGCGCAGCCCGCGGAGGCGAGCTGTTTTTT
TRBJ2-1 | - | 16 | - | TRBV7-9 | CASSLGLWGGNNEQFF | TGTGCCAGCAGCTTAGGTTTGTGGGGAGGTAACAATGAGCAGTTCTTC
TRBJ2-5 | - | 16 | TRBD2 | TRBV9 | CASSVAPSGGGETQYF | TGTGCCAGCAGCGTAGCTCCTAGCGGGGGAGGAGAGACCCAGTACTTC
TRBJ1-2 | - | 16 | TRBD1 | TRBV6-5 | CASSSRQSGTGHGYTF | TGTGCCAGCAGTTCACGACAATCCGGGACAGGTCATGGCTACACCTTC
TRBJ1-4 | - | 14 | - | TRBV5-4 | CASSPEAGNEKLFF | TGTGCCAGCAGCCCGGAGGCAGGAAATGAAAAACTGTTTTTT
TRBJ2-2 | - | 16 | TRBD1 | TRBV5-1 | CASSPRQGPGTGELFF | TGCGCCAGCAGCCCACGACAGGGTCCGGGCACCGGGGAGCTGTTTTTT
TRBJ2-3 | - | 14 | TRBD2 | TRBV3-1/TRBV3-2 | CASSRSGGKDTQYF | TGTGCCAGCAGCCGTAGCGGGGGCAAAGATACGCAGTATTTT
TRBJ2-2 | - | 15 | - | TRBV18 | CASSPPQGNTGELFF | TGTGCCAGCTCACCACCCCAGGGTAACACCGGGGAGCTGTTTTTT
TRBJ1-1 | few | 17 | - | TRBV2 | CASSDYARGGVNTEAFF | TGTGCCAGCAGTGATTACGCCAGAGGCGGTGTGAACACTGAAGCTTTCTTT
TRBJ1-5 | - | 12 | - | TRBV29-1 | CSVIQGNQPQHF | TGCAGCGTTATACAGGGAAATCAGCCCCAGCATTTT
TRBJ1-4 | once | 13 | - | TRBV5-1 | CASSSYDGEKLFF | TGCGCCAGCAGCTCGTACGACGGGGAAAAACTGTTTTTT
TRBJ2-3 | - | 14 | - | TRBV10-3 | CAISDQASADTQYF | TGTGCCATCAGTGATCAGGCTAGCGCAGATACGCAGTATTTT
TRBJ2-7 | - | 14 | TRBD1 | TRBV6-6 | CASRSTGEVGEQYF | TGTGCCAGCAGGTCGACAGGGGAAGTTGGTGAGCAGTACTTC
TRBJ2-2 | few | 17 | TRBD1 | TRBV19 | CASSTGTGFANTGELFF | TGTGCCAGTAGTACCGGGACAGGATTCGCGAACACCGGGGAGCTGTTTTTT
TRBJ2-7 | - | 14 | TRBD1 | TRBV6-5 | CASRPGQGASEQYF | TGTGCCAGCAGACCCGGACAGGGGGCTTCCGAGCAGTACTTC
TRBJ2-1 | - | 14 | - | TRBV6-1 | CASSEAPVSNEQFF | TGTGCCAGCAGTGAAGCCCCAGTCTCCAATGAGCAGTTCTTC
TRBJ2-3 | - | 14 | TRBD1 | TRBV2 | CASQRDRGTDTQYF | TGTGCCAGCCAGAGGGACAGGGGAACAGATACGCAGTATTTT
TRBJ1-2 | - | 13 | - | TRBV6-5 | CASSRVDGVGYTF | TGTGCCAGCAGCCGAGTCGACGGGGTTGGCTACACCTTC
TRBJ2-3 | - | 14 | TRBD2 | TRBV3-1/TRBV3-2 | CASSERGGTDTQYF | TGTGCCAGCAGCGAACGGGGGGGCACAGATACGCAGTATTTT
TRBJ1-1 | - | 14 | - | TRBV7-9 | CASSLAGRNTEAFF | TGTGCCAGCAGCTTAGCAGGGAGAAACACTGAAGCTTTCTTT
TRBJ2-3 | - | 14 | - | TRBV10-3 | CAISRRGSTDTQYF | TGTGCCATCAGTCGCCGGGGGAGCACAGATACGCAGTATTTT
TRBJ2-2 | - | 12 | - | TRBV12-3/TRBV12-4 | CASSQGTGELFF | TGTGCCAGCAGTCAGGGGACCGGGGAGCTGTTTTTT
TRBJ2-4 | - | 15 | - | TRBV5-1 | CASSEGGAAKNIQYF | TGCGCCAGCAGCGAAGGGGGGGCGGCCAAAAACATTCAGTACTTC
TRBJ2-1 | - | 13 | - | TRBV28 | CASRGSRLYEQFF | TGTGCCAGCAGGGGTAGCCGGTTGTATGAGCAGTTCTTC
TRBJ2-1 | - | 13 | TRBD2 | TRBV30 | CAWSGTSGFRGFF | TGTGCCTGGTCTGGGACTAGCGGGTTCAGGGGGTTCTTC
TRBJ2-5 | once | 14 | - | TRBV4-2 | CASSQEGSRETQYF | TGTGCCAGCAGCCAAGAAGGTAGCCGAGAGACCCAGTACTTC
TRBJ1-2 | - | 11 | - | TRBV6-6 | CASLTGSGYTF | TGTGCCAGCCTGACGGGATCTGGCTACACCTTC
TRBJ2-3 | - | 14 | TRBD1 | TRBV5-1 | CASSLQGGTDTQYF | TGCGCCAGCAGCTTGCAGGGGGGCACAGATACGCAGTATTTT
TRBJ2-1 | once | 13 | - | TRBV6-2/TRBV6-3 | CASSYSHRNEQFF | TGTGCCAGCAGTTACTCCCACAGGAATGAGCAGTTCTTC
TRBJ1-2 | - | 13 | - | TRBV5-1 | CASSSSGVRGYTF | TGCGCCAGCAGCTCCTCAGGGGTGCGTGGCTACACCTTC